This T cell receptor beta chain originates from a study of cytomegalovirus exposure and HLA in healthy donors. PCR primers comprised 60 Vbeta and 13 Jbeta primers. TCRdb's table, derived via immunoSEQ multiplex PCR, lists solely in-frame clones and lacks some. The data show about 140,000 clones, with roughly 80% seen just once and around 4.5% held by the top ten. Whereas donors were nominally healthy upon sampling, unrecorded immune exposures were probable. Trimming took 3 bases from V and 1 from J, leaving 12 bases between them. CDR1 is MGHRA, CDR2 YSYEKL, per germline. CDR3 length: 15 residues. The chain employs TRBV4-1 and TRBJ1-1, with a tentative D call TRBD1 (6 bases). The sequenced sample consisted of PBMCs. The origin of this receptor is a man in his forties in good health and CMV-seropositive. CDR3 sequence (DNA): TGCGCCAGCAGCCAGACTGGACAGTCGAACACTGAAGCTTTCTTT. As protein: CASSQTGQSNTEAFF.